The 27 T cell receptor beta chains presented below share a single source sample, sequenced in a study of shared clonotypes between healthy human individuals. Profiled with immunoSEQ multiplex PCR; TCRdb holds only in-frame clones, not every one. The data contain fewer than 2.5 million clones, approximately 94% of them singletons. The specimen was naive CD4+ T cells from PBMCs. Sample subset: CD45RA+ positively selected. The receptor set was obtained from a man aged 18 to 29 in good health. Some clones in this sample may be carry-over from other donors' samples.

In this sample, this clone turned up a few times. The chain joins TRBV4-2 to TRBJ1-2; no clear D gene. The CDR3 has 14 residues. The V end was cut by 0 bases, the J end by 4 bases, with 9 bases between. Per germline, CDR1 LGHNA and CDR2 YNFKEQ. The CDR3 nucleotides read TGTGCCAGCAGCCAAGATATAGGTGGCTATGGCTACACCTTC. Its protein is CASSQDIGGYGYTF.

This clone was seen just once. V is TRBV4-1 and J is TRBJ2-1; 10 nucleotides match TRBD1. CDR3 size: 18 residues. V was clipped by 4 bases and J by 2 bases; unmatched bases: 11. Germline CDR1 MGHRA, CDR2 YSYEKL. CDR3 protein: CASSRAGTGEFTYNEQFF. The CDR3 region has the DNA TGCGCCAGCAGCCGCGCCGGGACAGGGGAATTCACCTACAATGAGCAGTTCTTC.

The chain uses TRBV7-6 and TRBJ2-1; D gene ambiguous. The CDR3 length is 19 residues. V lost 0 bases and J lost 6, with 24 bases in between. The germline gives CDR1 SGHVS, CDR2 FNYEAQ. CDR3 in DNA: TGTGCCAGCAGCTTAGCGCTTCGGGTAGGCGGAACATACCCCAATGAGCAGTTCTTC. As protein: CASSLALRVGGTYPNEQFF.

The CDR3 sequence: CSVRDSNSPLHF. For the CDR3, the DNA is TGCAGCGTCCGGGACAGCAATTCACCCCTCCACTTT. This chain uses TRBV29-1 with TRBJ1-6; 7 bases are shared with TRBD1. The CDR3 is 12 amino acids. J lost 7 bases, V lost 6 bases, and 3 bases had no gene match. From germline, CDR1 is SQVTM and CDR2 ANQGSEA. Variable domain in full (rest from reference TRBV29-1 and TRBJ1-6): SAVISQKPSRDICQRGTSLTIQCQVDSQVTMMFWYRQQPGQSLTLIATANQGSEATYESGFVIDKFPISRPNLTFSTLTVSNMSPEDSSIYLCSVRDSNSPLHFGNGTRLTVT.

The chain joins TRBV7-2 to TRBJ2-3; tentative D call: TRBD2 (6 bases). The CDR3 length is 15 residues. V was pared by 4 bases and J by 2 bases, with 13 bases between. Germline V gives CDR1 SGHTA, CDR2 FQGNSA. The chain's CDR3 is CASSSSGGHTDTQYF. The CDR3, as DNA: TGTGCCAGCAGCTCGAGTGGAGGGCACACAGATACGCAGTATTTT.

This chain connects TRBV5-1 to TRBJ2-7, with 9 bases matching TRBD1. The CDR3 length is 14 residues. V shed 4 bases and J 2 bases; nucleotides not matched to a gene: 4. The germline gives CDR1 SGHRS, CDR2 YFSETQ. The CDR3 region is CASSGTGSTYEQYF. The CDR3 DNA is TGCGCCAGCAGCGGGACAGGGTCCACCTACGAGCAGTACTTC.

V and J are TRBV14 and TRBJ1-2, with 7 bases matching TRBD1. CDR1 is SGHDN, CDR2 FVKESK, per germline. The ends lost 2 bases at V and 7 bases at J; junction bases unmatched: 13. CDR3 length: 16 amino acids. CDR3 amino acids: CASSQLTTGAWVGYTF. In DNA form, the CDR3 reads TGTGCCAGCAGCCAACTCACTACAGGGGCATGGGTTGGCTACACCTTC.

The genes are TRBV6-6 and TRBJ2-6, with D unresolved. The germline V gene encodes CDR1 MNHNY and CDR2 SVGAGI (reference sequence). The germline V and J ends were trimmed by 7 bases and 4 bases, with 5 bases remaining between them. The length of the CDR3 is 12 residues. DNA for the CDR3: TGTGCCAGCACCCAGGGGGCCAACGTCCTGACTTTC. Translation: CASTQGANVLTF.

The rearrangement links TRBV4-3 to TRBJ2-1, with 9 bases identical to TRBD2. CDR1 LGHNA and CDR2 YSLEER come from the germline V gene. The length of the CDR3 is 19 residues. The junction had 17 bases not matched to a gene; V was cut back by 0 bases and J by 8 bases. CDR3 sequence: CASSQERAGGVVRIHEQFF. The CDR3 DNA sequence: TGCGCCAGCAGCCAAGAGCGAGCGGGAGGAGTGGTGAGGATTCATGAGCAGTTCTTC.

CDR3 sequence (DNA): TGTGCCAGCAGCTATGGACTAGCGGGCAATATTCAGTTCTTC. Residues: CASSYGLAGNIQFF. V and J are TRBV7-9 and TRBJ2-1; TRBD2 matches at 11 bases. Germline V gene data show CDR1 as SEHNR and CDR2 as FQNEAQ (reference sequence). The CDR3 consists of 14 residues. Germline trimming cut 4 bases from V and 13 bases from J; bases unmatched to any gene: 9.

The V gene is TRBV29-1, the J gene TRBJ2-2; 9 nucleotides line up with TRBD2. The germline gives CDR1 SQVTM, CDR2 ANQGSEA. Trimming removed 6 bases from V and 4 bases from J; junction bases left unmatched: 6. The CDR3 totals 14 residues. The CDR3 DNA follows: TGCAGCGTCGGTAGCGGGAGAAGCACCGGGGAGCTGTTTTTT. Translation gives CSVGSGRSTGELFF.

The chain combines TRBV11-2 with TRBJ2-7; 7 nucleotides match TRBD2. Trimming cost V 5 bases and J 1 base; bases outside gene matches: 14. The germline V gene has CDR1 SGHAT and CDR2 FQNNGV. The CDR3 is 17 residues long. In DNA form, the CDR3 reads TGTGCCAGCAGCCCCCGGGGGGTGGCTAGCGGATCCTACGAGCAGTACTTC. Translation: CASSPRGVASGSYEQYF.

The V and J genes are TRBV10-3 and TRBJ2-7; 7 bases are a match to TRBD2. The germline V gene encodes CDR1 ENHRY and CDR2 SYGVKD. After removal of 0 bases from V and 2 bases from J, the junction contained 4 bases not matched to a gene. The CDR3 is made up of 15 amino acids. The CDR3 nucleotides are TGTGCCATCAGTGAGTCGCTAGCGGTCGCCTACGAGCAGTACTTC. Its translation: CAISESLAVAYEQYF.

The chain uses TRBV7-2 and TRBJ2-7, with D tentatively TRBD1 (5 bases). Trimming took 1 base from V and 6 from J, leaving 10 bases between them. Per the germline V gene, CDR1 is SGHTA and CDR2 is FQGNSA. The CDR3 is 13 residues long. CDR3 sequence reads: CASSLGRALEQYF. CDR3 coding DNA: TGTGCCAGCAGCTTAGGCAGGGCTCTCGAGCAGTACTTC.

The V call is TRBV7-2, the J call TRBJ1-4; 9 nucleotides match TRBD1. The V segment lost 8 bases and the J segment 6 bases; nucleotides outside the gene matches: 1. The length of the CDR3 is 12 residues. CDR1 and CDR2 from the germline V gene are SGHTA and FQGNSA. Here the CDR3 reads CASGTGYEKLFF. For the CDR3, the DNA is TGTGCCAGCGGGACAGGGTATGAAAAACTGTTTTTT.

The chain employs TRBV18 and TRBJ2-1, with 14 bases aligning to TRBD2. The CDR3 loop spans 16 amino acids. Germline V gives CDR1 KGHSH, CDR2 LQKENI. The V gene end was trimmed by 8 bases and the J gene end by 5 bases; junction bases not matched to a gene: 8. DNA of the CDR3: TGTGCCAGCCAAGGGACTAGCGGGAGAGAGGACAATGAGCAGTTCTTC. Its protein product is CASQGTSGREDNEQFF. Full variable domain (outside the CDR3, taken from reference TRBV18 and TRBJ2-1): NAGVMQNPRHLVRRRGQEARLRCSPMKGHSHVYWYRQLPEEGLKFMVYLQKENIIDESGMPKERFSAEFPKEGPSILRIQQVVRGDSAAYFCASQGTSGREDNEQFFGPGTRLTVL.

This rearrangement joins TRBV7-3 to TRBJ2-5; 8 bases fit TRBD1. Gene TRBJ2-7 matches the end of the DNA better, so the J call may be wrong. The CDR3 contains 14 residues. Per the germline V gene, CDR1 is SGHTA and CDR2 is FQGTGA. CDR3 sequence reads: CASSRQGTGYEQYF. CDR3 in DNA: TGTGCCAGCAGCCGTCAAGGGACAGGCTACGAGCAGTACTTC.

The gene calls are TRBV7-2 and TRBJ1-1; D unresolved. CDR3 length: 14 residues. V was clipped by 6 bases and J by 1 base, with 12 bases between them. CDR1 and CDR2 from the germline V gene are SGHTA and FQGNSA. In DNA, the CDR3 is TGTGCCAGCAGGGAGAGAACAGCGAACACTGAAGCTTTCTTT. Residues: CASRERTANTEAFF. The full variable domain, in which reference TRBV7-2 and TRBJ1-1 provide the parts outside the CDR3, is GAGVSQSPSNKVTEKGKDVELRCDPISGHTALYWYRQSLGQGLEFLIYFQGNSAPDKSGLPSDRFSAERTGGSVSTLTIQRTQQEDSAVYLCASRERTANTEAFFGQGTRLTVV.

This clone was observed once. This specimen includes other DNA sequences encoding the same CDR3. The DNA for the CDR3 is TGTGCCAGCAGCTTTAGGGGCGGGGAGACCCAGTACTTC. This gives the protein CASSFRGGETQYF. The chain has TRBV7-2 and TRBJ2-5; D is tentatively TRBD1 or TRBD2 (5 bases each). Per germline, CDR1 SGHTA and CDR2 FQGNSA. Trimming removed 3 bases from V and 5 bases from J, with 10 bases in between. The CDR3 length is 13 residues. The complete variable domain, with remaining parts taken from reference TRBV7-2 and TRBJ2-5, reads GAGVSQSPSNKVTEKGKDVELRCDPISGHTALYWYRQSLGQGLEFLIYFQGNSAPDKSGLPSDRFSAERTGGSVSTLTIQRTQQEDSAVYLCASSFRGGETQYFGPGTRLLVL.

V is TRBV6-1 and J is TRBJ1-2; 7 bases align to TRBD1. V dropped 1 base and J dropped 5; count of bases not matched to a gene: 4. CDR3 length: 14 residues. Germline V gene data show CDR1 as MNHNS and CDR2 as SASEGT. The DNA of the CDR3 is TGTGCCAGCAGTGAAGGACAGGGTTGGTATGGCTACACCTTC. It specifies CASSEGQGWYGYTF.

This chain uses TRBV27 with TRBJ2-1; possibly TRBD1 for D (6 bases). From germline, CDR1 is MNHEY and CDR2 SMNVEV (reference sequence). Between the trimmed V and J ends, which lost 5 bases and 4 bases, there was a span of 15 bases. The CDR3 contains 15 residues. Written as DNA, the CDR3 is TGTGCCAGCAGTCCGTGGACAGCCGCTTACAATGAGCAGTTCTTC. Protein product: CASSPWTAAYNEQFF.

The J gene is TRBJ1-2, the V gene TRBV5-1; D is unclear. The V and J ends lost 0 bases and 3 bases respectively, with 12 bases between them. This CDR3 is 15 amino acids long. Per germline, CDR1 SGHRS and CDR2 YFSETQ. DNA of the CDR3: TGCGCCAGCAGCTTGGTCAGTTCCGGCCACTATGGCTACACCTTC. It translates to CASSLVSSGHYGYTF.

DNA of the CDR3: TGTGCCAGTAAGCCCAGGACAGGGGGGGACGAGCAGTACTTC. This translates into CASKPRTGGDEQYF. This chain connects TRBV19 to TRBJ2-7; TRBD1 matches 10 bases. With 7 bases clipped from V and 5 bases from J, the junction kept 8 bases outside the gene matches. CDR1 is LNHDA, CDR2 SQIVND, per germline (reference sequence). CDR3 size: 14 residues.

This CDR3 is CASSLYIQYEQYF. The CDR3, as DNA: TGTGCCAGCAGTTTATATATCCAGTACGAGCAGTACTTC. V usage is TRBV28 and J usage is TRBJ2-7, with D unresolved. The V gene lost 1 base and the J gene lost 4 bases, with 8 bases spanning the gap. The CDR3 has 13 amino acids. Germline CDR1 is MDHEN and CDR2 is SYDVKM. The variable domain in full, completed from reference TRBV28 and TRBJ2-7, reads DVKVTQSSRYLVKRTGEKVFLECVQDMDHENMFWYRQDPGLGLRLIYFSYDVKMKEKGDIPEGYSVSREKKERFSLILESASTNQTSMYLCASSLYIQYEQYFGPGTRLTVT.

The V call is TRBV27, the J call TRBJ2-3, with unresolved D. With 10 bases removed from V and 4 bases from J, the gap between germline ends came to 12 bases. In germline, CDR1 is MNHEY, CDR2 SMNVEV (reference sequence). This CDR3 has 12 residues. CDR3 loop: CATRPPADTQYF. The CDR3 DNA reads TGTGCCACCCGACCCCCAGCAGATACGCAGTATTTT.

Points on this clone: The same CDR3 arises from other DNA sequences in this sample as well. The rearrangement links TRBV5-4 to TRBJ2-1, with TRBD1 matching over 12 bases. Germline CDR1 reads SGHNT; CDR2 reads YYREEE (reference sequence). V was clipped by 4 bases and J by 4 bases; unmatched bases: 3. The CDR3 loop spans 15 amino acids. CDR3 region: CASSTGQGAYNEQFF. The CDR3 nucleotides are TGTGCCAGCAGCACGGGACAGGGGGCGTACAATGAGCAGTTCTTC.

The CDR3 DNA sequence: TGTGCCAGCAGTGTCTCCGGGACTAGCGGGCGGGATACGCAGTATTTT. It specifies CASSVSGTSGRDTQYF. This chain uses TRBV6-4 with TRBJ2-3; 12 bases line up with TRBD2. The CDR3 is 16 residues long. Unmatched junction bases numbered 8, after V lost 4 bases and J lost 6 bases. Looked up from germline, CDR1 is MRHNA and CDR2 is SNTAGT.